What follows are 4 T cell receptor beta chains derived from one specimen sequenced in a study of blood T cell repertoires in COVID-19. The data were produced by immunoSEQ multiplex PCR, yet TCRdb's version contains in-frame clones alone and is incomplete. The data contain some 60,000 clones, 65% to 90% of them singletons. The sample comprised peripheral blood. The receptor set was obtained from a man aged 50 to 60 with COVID-19, enrolled during active disease.

The sample holds one count of this clone. This chain's CDR3 is CASSQDRPAATNEKLFF. The CDR3 nucleotides are TGCGCCAGCAGCCAAGATAGACCAGCGGCAACTAATGAAAAACTGTTTTTT. J is TRBJ1-4 and V is TRBV4-3; D is undetermined. The germline V gene has CDR1 LGHNA and CDR2 YSLEER. The CDR3 is 17 amino acids. Trimming removed 0 bases at V and 0 bases at J, with 11 bases between.

V gene TRBV7-3 combines with J gene TRBJ2-1, with D unresolved. The V and J ends lost 2 bases and 7 bases respectively, with 9 bases between them. CDR1 and CDR2 (germline): SGHTA, FQGTGA. The CDR3 has 13 amino acids. The CDR3 loop is CASSLGQSNEQFF. Written as DNA, the CDR3 is TGTGCCAGCAGCTTAGGGCAGTCGAATGAGCAGTTCTTC.

This sequence joins TRBV5-6 and TRBJ2-7, with no clear D. Germline V gene data show CDR1 as SGHDT and CDR2 as YYEEEE. This CDR3 contains 17 residues. Trimming took 0 bases from V and 0 from J, leaving 16 bases between them. The CDR3 is CASSLGALLSSSYEQYF. Here the CDR3 DNA reads TGTGCCAGCAGCTTGGGGGCGCTCCTATCGAGCTCCTACGAGCAGTACTTC.

The V and J genes are TRBV7-2 and TRBJ2-3; TRBD2 matches 11 bases. Germline V lookup: CDR1 SGHTA, CDR2 FQGNSA. After removal of 2 bases from V and 2 bases from J, the junction contained 3 bases not matched to a gene. The CDR3 has 16 residues. This CDR3 reads CASSLSTSGVTDTQYF. DNA for the CDR3: TGTGCCAGCAGCTTATCGACTAGCGGGGTCACAGATACGCAGTATTTT.